The rows below give T cell receptor beta chains drawn from one sample of a study of Ad26.COV2.S vaccination and SARS-CoV-2 variants. Repertoires were generated with immunoSEQ multiplex PCR, while TCRdb's copy carries only in-frame clones and drops some. The sample includes roughly 350,000 clones, around nine tenths seen only once; the top ten take about 4.6%. The source was peripheral blood, collected in a trial of Ad26.COV2.S vaccine versus placebo. These receptor sequences come from a person between 18 and 60 years old who received the Ad26.COV2.S COVID-19 vaccine or a placebo. The CDR3 runs from the conserved cysteine through the conserved F or W. Fields, in order: V gene, J gene, D gene, clone size, CDR3 protein, CDR3 DNA. The D gene is left open where the match is weak. The size field is filled for only some rows; it gives once, few, many or a size class.

>TRBV28|TRBJ1-1|.|.
CASSLYPVRGRNTEAFF
TGTGCCAGCAGTTTATACCCCGTGCGGGGGCGGAACACTGAAGCTTTCTTT
>TRBV7-8|TRBJ2-1|TRBD1|.
CASSGRTGGKIVDEQFF
TGTGCCAGCAGCGGGCGGACAGGGGGCAAGATTGTTGATGAGCAGTTCTTC
>TRBV18|TRBJ2-1|TRBD1|.
CASSLRRTGRYNEQFF
TGTGCCAGCTCACTAAGAAGGACAGGACGCTACAATGAGCAGTTCTTC
>TRBV5-6|TRBJ1-1|.|.
CASSADRNTEAFF
TGTGCCAGCAGCGCGGACAGGAACACTGAAGCTTTCTTT
>TRBV6-1|TRBJ1-1|.|few
CASSEWQNTEAFF
TGTGCCAGCAGTGAGTGGCAGAACACTGAAGCTTTCTTT
>TRBV19|TRBJ2-5|.|.
CASSALMNRETQYF
TGTGCCAGTAGTGCTCTCATGAACAGGGAGACCCAGTACTTC
>TRBV3-1/TRBV3-2|TRBJ2-7|.|.
CASSQAIGAYEQYF
TGTGCCAGCAGCCAAGCAATCGGTGCCTACGAGCAGTACTTC
>TRBV6-5|TRBJ1-6|.|.
CASSYSGPANSPLHF
TGTGCCAGCAGTTACTCCGGTCCTGCTAATTCACCCCTCCACTTT
>TRBV19|TRBJ2-1|.|few
CASSMVGGSTHYNEQFF
TGTGCCAGTAGTATGGTTGGAGGGTCCACCCACTACAATGAGCAGTTCTTC
>TRBV9|TRBJ2-1|TRBD2|.
CASSALAVAGNEQFF
TGTGCCAGCAGCGCCCTAGCGGTGGCGGGCAATGAGCAGTTCTTC
>TRBV5-4|TRBJ2-2|TRBD2|.
CASSGGLNTGELFF
TGTGCCAGCAGCGGGGGACTAAACACCGGGGAGCTGTTTTTT
>TRBV7-6|TRBJ1-6|.|.
CASSLAVGMGSNSPLHF
TGTGCCAGCAGCTTAGCGGTGGGCATGGGTTCTAATTCACCCCTCCACTTT
>TRBV11-1|TRBJ2-3|.|.
CASSVEGGGNADTQYF
TGTGCCAGCAGCGTCGAAGGGGGCGGGAATGCAGATACGCAGTATTTT
>TRBV7-9|TRBJ2-7|TRBD2|once
CASSFSGGAEQYF
TGTGCCAGCAGCTTTAGCGGGGGCGCCGAGCAGTACTTC
>TRBV5-5|TRBJ2-6|.|.
CASSLLGVGANVLTF
TGTGCCAGCAGCTTGCTAGGGGTTGGGGCCAACGTCCTGACTTTC
>TRBV5-1|TRBJ2-1|.|.
CASHWGTEGDEQFF
TGCGCCAGCCACTGGGGGACTGAGGGTGATGAGCAGTTCTTC
>TRBV5-1|TRBJ2-2|TRBD1|.
CASRDREPAGELFF
TGCGCCAGCAGGGACAGGGAGCCGGCCGGGGAGCTGTTTTTT
>TRBV3-1/TRBV3-2|TRBJ2-2|.|.
CASSLSGTGELFF
TGTGCCAGCAGCCTTAGCGGCACCGGGGAGCTGTTTTTT
>TRBV6-1|TRBJ2-3|TRBD2|once
CASSEWRVGTSGRDTQYF
TGTGCCAGCAGTGAATGGAGGGTTGGGACTAGCGGGAGGGATACGCAGTATTTT
>TRBV3-1/TRBV3-2|TRBJ2-1|.|once
CASSQLPTGKTGGEQFF
TGTGCCAGCAGCCAACTCCCAACCGGGAAAACAGGCGGTGAGCAGTTCTTC
>TRBV18|TRBJ2-7|.|.
CASSSGLSSYEQYF
TGTGCCAGCTCTTCAGGCCTAAGCTCCTACGAGCAGTACTTC
>TRBV12-3/TRBV12-4|TRBJ2-3|.|.
CASRIGRGDTQYF
TGTGCCAGCAGAATAGGCAGAGGGGATACGCAGTATTTT
>TRBV11-2|TRBJ1-6|.|.
CASSLGSGVSPLHF
TGTGCCAGCAGCTTAGGGTCAGGGGTTTCACCCCTCCACTTT
>TRBV19|TRBJ1-1|.|.
CASSMDGGLNTEAFF
TGTGCCAGTAGTATGGACGGTGGACTGAACACTGAAGCTTTCTTT
>TRBV10-3|TRBJ1-5|TRBD1|.
CAIRGTEDQPQHF
TGTGCCATCAGGGGGACAGAAGATCAGCCCCAGCATTTT
>TRBV2|TRBJ2-2|.|.
CASRETSNTGELFF
TGTGCCAGCAGAGAGACATCGAACACCGGGGAGCTGTTTTTT
>TRBV3-1/TRBV3-2|TRBJ2-1|.|.
CASSQGGEQFF
TGTGCCAGCAGCCAAGGCGGTGAGCAGTTCTTC
>TRBV29-1|TRBJ2-1|.|.
CSVGRGGDEQFF
TGCAGCGTGGGCAGGGGTGGGGATGAGCAGTTCTTC
>TRBV19|TRBJ2-1|.|.
CASSIARRRVSEQFF
TGTGCCAGTAGTATAGCCCGGCGGCGCGTAAGCGAGCAGTTCTTC
>TRBV7-6|TRBJ2-7|TRBD1|.
CASSFAPPGQSLSEQYF
TGTGCCAGCAGCTTTGCTCCGCCGGGACAGTCTCTCAGCGAGCAGTACTTC
>TRBV14|TRBJ2-1|TRBD1|.
CASSPLLRGRNEQFF
TGTGCCAGCAGCCCCCTTTTGAGGGGGCGAAATGAGCAGTTCTTC
>TRBV27|TRBJ1-1|TRBD1|.
CASSGGGETEAFF
TGTGCCAGCAGTGGAGGGGGCGAGACTGAAGCTTTCTTT
>TRBV5-1|TRBJ2-1|.|.
CASSLGAGRTYNEQFF
TGCGCCAGCAGCTTAGGGGCGGGAAGAACCTACAATGAGCAGTTCTTC
>TRBV5-1|TRBJ2-1|TRBD2|.
CASSAGGPVNEQFF
TGCGCCAGCAGTGCGGGAGGGCCAGTGAATGAGCAGTTCTTC
>TRBV7-9|TRBJ2-3|.|.
CASSIVEGWSTDTQYF
TGTGCCAGCAGCATCGTGGAGGGTTGGAGCACAGATACGCAGTATTTT
>TRBV6-5|TRBJ2-7|.|.
CASSPAVSSSYEQYF
TGTGCCAGCAGTCCGGCGGTCAGCAGCTCCTACGAGCAGTACTTC
>TRBV14|TRBJ2-5|TRBD1|.
CASSQQGAFETQYF
TGTGCCAGCAGCCAACAGGGGGCATTTGAGACCCAGTACTTC
>TRBV30|TRBJ2-5|TRBD2|.
CAWSTRLAGGWETQYF
TGTGCCTGGAGTACACGACTAGCGGGAGGTTGGGAGACCCAGTACTTC
>TRBV5-4|TRBJ2-2|.|.
CASKGATNGGELFF
TGTGCCAGCAAAGGGGCGACTAACGGCGGGGAGCTGTTTTTT
>TRBV30|TRBJ1-6|.|few
CAWTAGSNSPLHF
TGTGCCTGGACAGCAGGGAGCAATTCACCCCTCCACTTT
>TRBV25-1|TRBJ1-1|.|.
CASSTTGEAFF
TGTGCCAGCAGCACGACTGGGGAGGCTTTCTTT
>TRBV4-2|TRBJ2-7|TRBD2|.
CASSQDTGLAGGFYEQYF
TGTGCCAGCAGCCAAGATACGGGACTAGCGGGAGGTTTCTACGAGCAGTACTTC
>TRBV12-5|TRBJ1-3|.|.
CASAVPNGNTIYF
TGTGCTAGTGCCGTACCGAATGGAAACACCATATATTTT
>TRBV24-1|TRBJ2-2|TRBD2|.
CATSDLGTGLAGAGELFF
TGTGCCACCAGTGATTTGGGGACAGGACTAGCGGGAGCCGGGGAGCTGTTTTTT
>TRBV9|TRBJ2-2|.|.
CASSVDLNRGVNTGELFF
TGTGCCAGCAGCGTAGATTTGAACCGCGGGGTTAACACCGGGGAGCTGTTTTTT
>TRBV4-3|TRBJ2-5|.|.
CASSQSTHPLGTQYF
TGCGCCAGCAGCCAATCTACACATCCCCTAGGGACCCAGTACTTC
>TRBV7-8|TRBJ1-5|.|.
CASSLGGSGQPQHF
TGTGCCAGCAGCTTAGGAGGGAGCGGTCAGCCCCAGCATTTT
>TRBV7-8|TRBJ1-5|.|.
CASSLGRWGNQPQHF
TGTGCCAGCAGCTTGGGACGGTGGGGCAATCAGCCCCAGCATTTT
>TRBV15|TRBJ2-5|TRBD1|.
CATSAGTGGAETQYF
TGTGCCACCAGCGCAGGGACAGGGGGCGCGGAGACCCAGTACTTC
>TRBV12-3/TRBV12-4|TRBJ1-3|.|.
CASSQGPGNTIYF
TGTGCCAGCAGTCAAGGACCGGGAAACACCATATATTTT
>TRBV15|TRBJ1-6|.|few
CATKEENNVNSPLHF
TGTGCCACCAAGGAGGAAAACAACGTCAATTCACCCCTCCACTTT
>TRBV5-1|TRBJ2-5|.|.
CASSLEGSQETQYF
TGCGCCAGCAGCTTGGAAGGCAGCCAAGAGACCCAGTACTTC
>TRBV7-9|TRBJ2-3|TRBD1|once
CASSPKGQGKTDTQYF
TGTGCCAGCAGCCCCAAGGGACAGGGTAAAACAGATACGCAGTATTTT